Detailed here is one TCR beta chain. J lost 0 bases, V lost 4 bases, and 3 bases had no gene match. From germline, CDR1 is SQVTM and CDR2 ANQGSEA. This CDR3 has 16 amino acids. Method: immunoSEQ multiplex PCR; TCRdb's copy keeps in-frame clones and lacks some. This sample has around 200,000 clones, with roughly 90% found just once. This sample was included in a study of blood T cell repertoires in COVID-19. Material for sequencing was peripheral blood. This receptor was obtained from a man aged 18 to 30 with active or convalescent COVID-19. The chain couples TRBV29-1 to TRBJ2-1, with 13 bases matching TRBD2. The CDR3: CSVAGTSGNSYNEQFF. Here the CDR3 DNA reads TGCAGCGTTGCCGGGACTAGCGGGAACTCCTACAATGAGCAGTTCTTC.